Here is one TCR beta chain with its context. The antigen remains undetermined. The data were obtained in a study of T cell responses to AZD1222 COVID-19 vaccine. Study conclusions and caveats: There were mostly white British donors and more females than males, and clonal diversity was possibly underestimated. Sampling that yielded the repertoires occurred only after the peak T cell response. Nearly half of spike-specific TCRs reportedly go after variant regions that carry no mutations.

V lost 5 bases to trimming and J lost 0 bases, with 14 bases between them. The CDR3 is made up of 15 amino acids. CDR1 LNHDA and CDR2 SQIVND come from the germline V gene (reference sequence). Assay: immunoSEQ multiplex PCR; the TCRdb copy retains only in-frame clones and omits some. The sample lists 95,000 to 150,000 clones, 65% to 90% occurring once. It was second doses at about 4 or about 12 weeks that were pooled. The J gene is TRBJ2-7, the V gene TRBV19; D not certain. The sequencing here drew on peripheral blood, taken 28 days after the second AZD1222 dose. This receptor was identified in an adult who received the AZD1222 COVID-19 vaccine. DNA of the CDR3: TGTGCCAGTAGTCGAAGAGGAGAAAGCTCCTACGAGCAGTACTTC. It specifies CASSRRGESSYEQYF.